Presented here are 21 T cell receptor beta chains from one specimen sequenced in a study of blood T cell repertoires in COVID-19. The table came from immunoSEQ multiplex PCR; TCRdb's copy has only in-frame clones and leaves some out. The sample yields 200,000 or so clones, approximately 79% seen once. Sequencing was performed on peripheral blood. All receptors come from a man between 60 and 75 years old with active or convalescent COVID-19.

The genes are TRBV6-6 and TRBJ1-4; weak D call: TRBD1 (5 bases). The V end was cut by 11 bases, the J end by 5 bases, with 21 bases between. The CDR3 runs 15 residues. The germline gives CDR1 MNHNY, CDR2 SVGAGI (reference sequence). In nucleotides, the CDR3 is TGTGCCGCCAGCAGTCCTCGCGGGGGGAATGAAAAACTGTTTTTT. Its protein is CAASSPRGGNEKLFF.

The rearrangement joins TRBV27 to TRBJ2-3, with 12 bases that match TRBD1. Looked up from germline, CDR1 is MNHEY and CDR2 is SMNVEV (reference sequence). With V trimmed by 3 bases and J by 2 bases, 6 bases remained unmatched. The length of the CDR3 is 17 residues. CDR3 in amino acids: CASSFRGQGAFTDTQYF. In nucleotides, the CDR3 is TGTGCCAGCAGTTTCCGGGGACAGGGGGCCTTCACAGATACGCAGTATTTT.

V is TRBV7-9 and J is TRBJ2-2; TRBD1 matches 9 bases. The CDR3 loop spans 14 amino acids. CDR1 is SEHNR, CDR2 FQNEAQ, per germline (reference sequence). Trimming removed 7 bases from V and 3 bases from J; junction bases left unmatched: 3. The CDR3 DNA follows: TGTGCCAGCATCCGACAGGGGGACACCGGGGAGCTGTTTTTT. It yields the protein CASIRQGDTGELFF.

This clone was seen once. This chain joins TRBV7-9 and TRBJ2-3, with 7 bases lining up with TRBD1. V lost 5 bases and J lost 0; bases outside the gene matches: 2. CDR3 length equals 14 residues. Germline-derived CDR1 and CDR2 are SEHNR and FQNEAQ (reference sequence). The CDR3 nucleotides read TGTGCCAGCAGCCGACAGGGAAGCACAGATACGCAGTATTTT. Its protein is CASSRQGSTDTQYF.

The CDR3 reads CASSPKGRGSYEQYF. As DNA, the CDR3 is TGTGCCAGCTCACCAAAAGGGAGGGGAAGCTACGAGCAGTACTTC. The chain is built from TRBV18 and TRBJ2-7; 7 bases map to TRBD2. After removal of 2 bases from V and 3 bases from J, the junction contained 7 bases not matched to a gene. This CDR3 has 15 amino acids. The germline V gene has CDR1 KGHSH and CDR2 LQKENI. The complete variable domain, with remaining parts taken from reference TRBV18 and TRBJ2-7, reads NAGVMQNPRHLVRRRGQEARLRCSPMKGHSHVYWYRQLPEEGLKFMVYLQKENIIDESGMPKERFSAEFPKEGPSILRIQQVVRGDSAAYFCASSPKGRGSYEQYFGPGTRLTVT.

The rearrangement joins TRBV19 to TRBJ1-2; 9 nucleotides align to TRBD1. Germline CDR1 and CDR2: LNHDA and SQIVND (reference sequence). The trim removed 9 bases at V and 4 bases at J, leaving 3 bases unmatched. This CDR3 region has 12 residues. For the CDR3, the DNA is TGTGCCAGCCGGGACAGGGTCTATGGCTACACCTTC. Residues: CASRDRVYGYTF.

V gene TRBV7-9 combines with J gene TRBJ1-1; D is perhaps TRBD1 (6 bases). V shed 0 bases and J shed 4 bases, with 9 bases lying between them. Germline V gene sequence: CDR1 SEHNR, CDR2 FQNEAQ (reference sequence). The CDR3 is 14 amino acids. The CDR3 DNA is TGTGCCAGCAGCTTAGCTTCGACAGGCACTGAAGCTTTCTTT. Encoded protein: CASSLASTGTEAFF.

The chain recombines TRBV4-2 with TRBJ1-2; D is ambiguous. The ends were cut back, 1 base at V and 8 bases at J, with 8 bases in the middle. CDR1 LGHNA and CDR2 YNFKEQ come from the germline V gene. This CDR3 region has 12 residues. CDR3 sequence (DNA): TGTGCCAGCAGCCAAGTTAACGGGGGCTACACCTTC. It codes for CASSQVNGGYTF.

The V gene is TRBV6-1, the J gene TRBJ2-3, with 7 bases matching TRBD2. The V gene end was trimmed by 2 bases and the J gene end by 5 bases; junction bases not matched to a gene: 1. From germline, CDR1 is MNHNS and CDR2 SASEGT. The CDR3 extends over 13 amino acids. CDR3 DNA: TGTGCCAGCAGTGAAAGGGAGGGAGATACGCAGTATTTT. This codes for CASSEREGDTQYF.

The rearrangement uses TRBV27 and TRBJ2-5, with a tentative D call TRBD2 (7 bases). The V end lost 6 bases, the J end lost 2 bases, and 19 bases lay between the germline ends. Germline CDR1 MNHEY, CDR2 SMNVEV (reference sequence). The CDR3 is 16 amino acids. The CDR3 reads CASSRRGRGRQETQYF. In DNA, the CDR3 is TGTGCCAGCAGCCGCCGGGGGAGGGGGAGGCAAGAGACCCAGTACTTC.

V and J are TRBV21-1 and TRBJ2-2; TRBD1 was called by the table and not checked on the DNA. TRBV21-1 is described as a pseudogene. The CDR3 runs to 17 residues. The CDR3 DNA reads TGTGCCAGCAGCAAAGGGGGACAGGGGTCAGGCACCGGGGAGCTGTTTTTT. Residues: CASSKGGQGSGTGELFF.

V usage is TRBV9 and J usage is TRBJ1-3; D not resolved. The CDR3 runs 15 residues. The V gene's germline CDR1 is SGDLS and CDR2 YYNGEE. Trimming stripped 0 bases from V and 1 base from J, with 8 bases between. CDR3 loop: CASSVDAASGNTIYF. CDR3 nucleotides: TGTGCCAGCAGCGTAGATGCGGCATCTGGAAACACCATATATTTT.

The rearrangement joins TRBV11-2 to TRBJ2-5; a weak D match, TRBD2 (5 bases). CDR3 length: 14 amino acids. Trimming removed 5 bases at V and 5 bases at J, with 15 bases between. Germline assignment: CDR1 SGHAT and CDR2 FQNNGV. As DNA, the CDR3 is TGTGCCAGCAGCCTTCTAGGGCGAGGGGAGACCCAGTACTTC. Translating it yields CASSLLGRGETQYF.

In regard to this clone: Other DNA sequences in the same sample also yield this CDR3. The rearrangement joins TRBV12-3 or TRBV12-4 to TRBJ1-1; no reliable D call. Trimming removed 1 base from V and 1 base from J, with 4 bases in between. This CDR3 has 13 amino acids. CDR3: CASSLGQNTEAFF. The CDR3 DNA is TGTGCCAGCAGTTTAGGACAGAACACTGAAGCTTTCTTT.

This clone was picked up one time. This rearrangement joins TRBV27 to TRBJ2-7, with a tentative D call TRBD2 (5 bases). Germline CDR1 reads MNHEY; CDR2 reads SMNVEV (reference sequence). V lost 5 bases to trimming and J lost 0 bases, with 14 bases between them. The CDR3 extends over 15 amino acids. The CDR3 nucleotides are TGTGCCAGCAGTCTCGGACTGTGGGGCTCCTACGAGCAGTACTTC. It encodes CASSLGLWGSYEQYF.

This chain uses TRBV7-3 with TRBJ2-2, with D perhaps matching TRBD1 (6 bases). V was shortened by 5 bases and J by 0 bases, with 16 bases between the two germline ends. The CDR3 sequence is 17 residues long. CDR1 is SGHTA and CDR2 is FQGTGA in the germline V gene. The CDR3 sequence is CASSQTGGLSNTGELFF. CDR3 in DNA: TGTGCCAGCAGCCAAACTGGGGGCCTCTCGAACACCGGGGAGCTGTTTTTT.

This sequence joins TRBV7-7 and TRBJ2-1; 8 nucleotides line up with TRBD2. Germline CDR1 SSHAT, CDR2 FNYEAQ (reference sequence). The CDR3 has 13 residues. V lost 6 bases and J lost 6; bases outside the gene matches: 4. The CDR3 DNA reads TGTGCCAGCAGTAGCGGGGTGTTCAATGAGCAGTTCTTC. Protein product: CASSSGVFNEQFF.

The chain is built from TRBV28 and TRBJ2-5; TRBD2 is a possible D gene (5 bases). CDR1 is MDHEN and CDR2 is SYDVKM in the germline V gene. With 6 bases removed from V and 0 bases from J, the gap between germline ends came to 20 bases. The CDR3 loop spans 17 amino acids. In nucleotides, the CDR3 is TGTGCCAGCAGCGGCCTACGGTTGGGAGAGTACCAAGAGACCCAGTACTTC. It encodes CASSGLRLGEYQETQYF.

J is TRBJ2-1 and V is TRBV7-8, with TRBD2 as a possible D gene (6 bases). Germline V gene sequence: CDR1 SGHVS, CDR2 FQNEAQ. This CDR3 has 13 residues. V lost 5 bases, J lost 7 bases, and 12 bases lay in between. CDR3 residues: CASSPGLNNEQFF. The CDR3 DNA follows: TGTGCCAGCAGCCCCGGACTAAATAATGAGCAGTTCTTC.

The chain recombines TRBV27 with TRBJ1-2; D gene ambiguous. The germline CDR1 and CDR2 sequences are MNHEY and SMNVEV (reference sequence). The CDR3 spans 14 residues. V gave up 2 bases and J gave up 6 bases, with 13 bases separating them. The CDR3 DNA sequence: TGTGCCAGCAGTTTAATCTCCCCGGAGGATGGCTACACCTTC. Protein product: CASSLISPEDGYTF.

This clone was recorded only once. This rearrangement joins TRBV7-2 to TRBJ2-7; weak D call: TRBD1 (6 bases). The germline CDR1 and CDR2 sequences are SGHTA and FQGNSA. Trimming stripped 5 bases from V and 5 bases from J, with 28 bases between. The CDR3 totals 18 residues. The chain's CDR3 is CASSPAGDGTAPSDEQYF. The CDR3 nucleotides read TGTGCCAGCAGCCCAGCAGGGGACGGGACGGCTCCCTCAGACGAGCAGTACTTC.